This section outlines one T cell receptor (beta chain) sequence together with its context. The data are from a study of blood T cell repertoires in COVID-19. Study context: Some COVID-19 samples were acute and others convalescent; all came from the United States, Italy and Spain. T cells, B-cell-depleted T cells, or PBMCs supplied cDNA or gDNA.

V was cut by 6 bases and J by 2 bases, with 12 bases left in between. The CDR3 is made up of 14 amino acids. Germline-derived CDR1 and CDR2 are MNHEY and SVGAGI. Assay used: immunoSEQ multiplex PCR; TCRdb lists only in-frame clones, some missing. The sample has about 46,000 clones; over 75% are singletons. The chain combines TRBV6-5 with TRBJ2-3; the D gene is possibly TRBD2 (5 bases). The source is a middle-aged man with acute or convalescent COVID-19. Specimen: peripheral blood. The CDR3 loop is CASRPRVYTDTQYF. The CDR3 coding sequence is TGTGCCAGCAGACCGCGGGTATACACAGATACGCAGTATTTT.